The subject of this entry is one T cell receptor (beta chain). TCRdb's copy holds only in-frame clones and misses some; the assay was immunoSEQ multiplex PCR. Of some 120,000 clones listed, 90% to 95% are singletons. This sample was taken from a study of control samples from healthy donors and cancer patients. Germline V gene sequence: CDR1 SGDLS, CDR2 YYNGEE. V was trimmed by 6 bases and J by 5 bases, leaving 6 bases between them. This CDR3 contains 11 residues. This sequence joins TRBV9 and TRBJ2-1, with D uncertain. Sequenced sample: PBMCs. The receptor was isolated from a man aged 50 to 59 with head and neck cancer. The CDR3 is CASMRNNEQFF. CDR3 sequence (DNA): TGTGCCAGCATGAGGAACAATGAGCAGTTCTTC.